One sample yielded the 7 T cell receptor beta chains listed below, sequenced in a study of T-cell memory formation after mild COVID-19 listed by TCRdb under 2021. Libraries were made using 5' RACE. Reads for this sample came from an Illumina NovaSeq 6000. TCRdb trimmed public reads at Q25 via fastp, called clones via MiXCR and kept in-frame beta chains. Identical CDR3 proteins give one entry, which carries the most common genes and DNA. The sample table lists 500,000 to 600,000 distinct CDR3 sequences, around 17% of them with a count of one. More than 10% of the sample is held by the ten biggest clonotypes. The sample was PBMCs or a T cell subset sorted from them (not recorded which). The source of these receptors is an adult woman who had mild COVID-19 (a few samples of this study predate the infection). The sample titles of this study are shuffled in the database, so cell type and time point are left out; the donor was told from shared clones.

This clonotype was seen a handful of times. This chain connects TRBV15 to TRBJ2-7; a weak D match, TRBD1 (6 bases). V lost 2 bases and J lost 5, with 10 bases in between. This CDR3 is built from 13 residues. Looked up from germline, CDR1 is LNHNV and CDR2 is YYDKDF (reference sequence). CDR3 loop: CATSRLQGDEQYF. The CDR3 DNA reads TGTGCCACCAGCAGACTACAGGGCGACGAGCAGTACTTC.

The chain couples TRBV7-9 to TRBJ2-3, with 7 bases aligning to TRBD1. CDR3 length equals 15 residues. The junction had 9 bases not matched to a gene; V was cut back by 4 bases and J by 5 bases. The germline gives CDR1 SEHNR, CDR2 FQNEAQ (reference sequence). The CDR3 DNA reads TGTGCCAGCAGCTACCAGGGGGATCTTATAGATACGCAGTATTTT. This sequence encodes CASSYQGDLIDTQYF.

For the CDR3, the DNA is TGCGCCAGCAGCCCGCAGGGGGCTGGTTCACCCCTCCACTTT. As protein: CASSPQGAGSPLHF. This chain connects TRBV5-1 to TRBJ1-6; 8 nucleotides agree with TRBD1. Germline values: CDR1 SGHRS, CDR2 YFSETQ. V trimming: 4 bases; J trimming: 9 bases; junction bases outside the gene matches: 6. The CDR3 consists of 14 residues.

This chain uses TRBV5-4 with TRBJ2-7, with 9 bases identical to TRBD1. The CDR3 length is 14 residues. Germline V gives CDR1 SGHNT, CDR2 YYREEE (reference sequence). With 2 bases clipped from V and 3 bases from J, the junction kept 3 bases outside the gene matches. CDR3 DNA: TGTGCCAGCAGCTTACAGGGGGCTTACTACGAGCAGTACTTC. Protein product: CASSLQGAYYEQYF.

The J gene is TRBJ2-2, the V gene TRBV9, with 14 bases lining up with TRBD2. The CDR3 has 17 residues. Germline V CDR1 and CDR2: SGDLS, YYNGEE. J was trimmed by 2 bases and V by 7 bases; bases with no gene match: 7. CDR3 loop: CASAGLAGESNTGELFF. The CDR3, as DNA: TGTGCCAGCGCGGGACTAGCGGGGGAAAGTAACACCGGGGAGCTGTTTTTT.

The chain employs TRBV12-3 or TRBV12-4 and TRBJ2-2, with no clear D. The CDR3 extends over 14 amino acids. Trimming took 3 bases from V and 1 from J, leaving 6 bases between them. This chain's CDR3 is CASSFRVNTGELFF. DNA for the CDR3: TGTGCCAGCAGTTTTAGAGTGAACACCGGGGAGCTGTTTTTT.

The rearrangement links TRBV12-3 or TRBV12-4 to TRBJ2-5, with D perhaps TRBD2 (6 bases). The CDR3 totals 13 residues. The V gene lost 2 bases and the J gene lost 6 bases, with 10 bases spanning the gap. The CDR3 nucleotides read TGTGCCAGCAGTTTATCGGGGGTGCAGACCCAGTACTTC. Protein sequence: CASSLSGVQTQYF.